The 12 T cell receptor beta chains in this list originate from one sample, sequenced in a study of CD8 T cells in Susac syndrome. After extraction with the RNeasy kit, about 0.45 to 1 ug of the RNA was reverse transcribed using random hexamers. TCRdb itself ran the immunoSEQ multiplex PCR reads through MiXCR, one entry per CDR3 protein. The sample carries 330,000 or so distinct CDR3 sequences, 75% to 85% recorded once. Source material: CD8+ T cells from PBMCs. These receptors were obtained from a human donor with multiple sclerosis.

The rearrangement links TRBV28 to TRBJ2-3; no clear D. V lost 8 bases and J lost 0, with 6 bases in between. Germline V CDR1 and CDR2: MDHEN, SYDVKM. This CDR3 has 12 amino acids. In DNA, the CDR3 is TGTGCCAGCCAGTCTAGCACAGATACGCAGTATTTT. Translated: CASQSSTDTQYF. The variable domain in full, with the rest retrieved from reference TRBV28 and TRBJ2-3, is DVKVTQSSRYLVKRTGEKVFLECVQDMDHENMFWYRQDPGLGLRLIYFSYDVKMKEKGDIPEGYSVSREKKERFSLILESASTNQTSMYLCASQSSTDTQYFGPGTRLTVL.

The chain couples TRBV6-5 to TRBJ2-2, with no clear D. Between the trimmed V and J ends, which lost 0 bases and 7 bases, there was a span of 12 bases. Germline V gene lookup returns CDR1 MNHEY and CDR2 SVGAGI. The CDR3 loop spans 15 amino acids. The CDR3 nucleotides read TGTGCCAGCAGTTACTCGGGCCCGGATAGCGGGGAGCTGTTTTTT. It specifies CASSYSGPDSGELFF.

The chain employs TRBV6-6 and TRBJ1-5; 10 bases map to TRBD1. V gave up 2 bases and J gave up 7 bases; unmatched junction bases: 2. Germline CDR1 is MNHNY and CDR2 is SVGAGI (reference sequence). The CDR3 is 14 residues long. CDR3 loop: CASSYGTGDQPQHF. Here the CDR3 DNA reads TGTGCCAGCAGTTACGGGACAGGGGACCAGCCCCAGCATTTT.

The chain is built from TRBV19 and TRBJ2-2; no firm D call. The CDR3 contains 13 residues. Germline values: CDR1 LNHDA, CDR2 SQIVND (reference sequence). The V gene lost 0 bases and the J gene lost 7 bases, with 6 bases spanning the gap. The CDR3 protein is CASSIDLDGELFF. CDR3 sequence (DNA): TGTGCCAGTAGTATAGATCTGGACGGGGAGCTGTTTTTT.

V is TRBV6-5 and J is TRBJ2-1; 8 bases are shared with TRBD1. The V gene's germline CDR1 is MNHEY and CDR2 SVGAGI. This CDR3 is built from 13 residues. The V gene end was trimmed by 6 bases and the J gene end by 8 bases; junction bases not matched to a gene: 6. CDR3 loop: CASSRTGFDEQFF. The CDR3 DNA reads TGTGCCAGCAGCCGGACAGGGTTTGATGAGCAGTTCTTC.

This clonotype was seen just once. The CDR3 spells CASRGSNTEAFF. As DNA, the CDR3 is TGCGCCAGCAGGGGAAGTAACACTGAAGCTTTCTTT. The chain combines TRBV5-1 with TRBJ1-1; D unresolved. Germline values: CDR1 SGHRS, CDR2 YFSETQ. The CDR3 is 12 amino acids. Trimming pared 5 bases from V and 2 bases from J, leaving 7 bases between.

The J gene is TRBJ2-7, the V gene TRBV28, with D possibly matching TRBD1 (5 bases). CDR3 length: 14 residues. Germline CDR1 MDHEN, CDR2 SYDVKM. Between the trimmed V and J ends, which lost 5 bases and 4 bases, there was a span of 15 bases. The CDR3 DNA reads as TGTGCCAGCAGTCTCTTCTTAGGGGTATACGAGCAGTACTTC. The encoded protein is CASSLFLGVYEQYF.

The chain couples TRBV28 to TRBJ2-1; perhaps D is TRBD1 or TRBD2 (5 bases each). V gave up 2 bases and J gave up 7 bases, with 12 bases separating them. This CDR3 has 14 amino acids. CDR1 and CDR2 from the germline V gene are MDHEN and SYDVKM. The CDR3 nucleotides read TGTGCCAGCAGTTTACTAGCATCAGGGAATGAGCAGTTCTTC. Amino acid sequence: CASSLLASGNEQFF.

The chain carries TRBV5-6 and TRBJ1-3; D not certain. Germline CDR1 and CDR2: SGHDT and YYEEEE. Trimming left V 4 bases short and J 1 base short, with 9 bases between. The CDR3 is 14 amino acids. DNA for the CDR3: TGTGCCAGCAGCCTGCGGACGTCTGGAAACACCATATATTTT. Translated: CASSLRTSGNTIYF.

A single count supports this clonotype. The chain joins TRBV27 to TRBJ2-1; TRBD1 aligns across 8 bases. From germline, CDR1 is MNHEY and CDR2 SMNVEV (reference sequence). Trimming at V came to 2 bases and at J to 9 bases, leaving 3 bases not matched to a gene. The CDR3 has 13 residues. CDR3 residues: CASSLGQGLEQFF. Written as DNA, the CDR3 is TGTGCCAGCAGTTTAGGACAGGGCCTTGAGCAGTTCTTC.

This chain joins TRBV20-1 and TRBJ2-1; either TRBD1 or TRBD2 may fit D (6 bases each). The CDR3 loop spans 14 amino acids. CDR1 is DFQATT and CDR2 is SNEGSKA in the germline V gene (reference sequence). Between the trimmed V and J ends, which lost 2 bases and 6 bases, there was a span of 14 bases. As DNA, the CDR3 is TGCAGTGCTAGACCTAGACTAGGGGGCAATGAGCAGTTCTTC. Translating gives CSARPRLGGNEQFF.

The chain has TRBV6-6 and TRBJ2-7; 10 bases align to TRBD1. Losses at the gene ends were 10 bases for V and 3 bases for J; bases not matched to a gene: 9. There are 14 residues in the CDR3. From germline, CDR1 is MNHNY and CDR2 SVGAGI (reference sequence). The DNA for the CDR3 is TGTGCCACCTTGACAGGGGGCGGGGACTACGAGCAGTACTTC. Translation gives CATLTGGGDYEQYF.